This TCR beta chain was identified during a study of CD8 T cells in ankylosing spondylitis. General study findings and limits: Disease-linked clones had a CD8+ phenotype and relatively low frequency in peripheral blood.

Each CDR3 protein is one row after TCRdb ran MiXCR on the 5' RACE reads. The repertoire has approximately 220,000 distinct CDR3 sequences, 25% to 30% of them found once; the top ten carry under 8%. Germline V gives CDR1 DFQATT, CDR2 SNEGSKA (reference sequence). CDR3 length equals 15 residues. V lost 3 bases to trimming and J lost 4 bases, with 19 bases between them. This clonotype showed up many times. Its antigen is not known. The chain couples TRBV20-1 to TRBJ2-7; tentative D call: TRBD1 (6 bases). Sequenced input: blood, either unsorted or a sorted T cell fraction (not recorded which). This clonotype was obtained from a male donor with ankylosing spondylitis or in good health (not recorded which). CDR3 in amino acids: CSASPNSGTPYEQYF. CDR3 DNA sequence: TGCAGTGCTAGTCCCAATTCGGGGACACCTTACGAGCAGTACTTC.